One and the same sample provided the 21 T cell receptor beta chains below, sequenced in a study of blood T cell repertoires in COVID-19. Clones were sequenced by immunoSEQ multiplex PCR, and TCRdb holds only the in-frame ones, with some missing. The table has about 270,000 clones, around 93% seen once; the top ten hold roughly 2.9%. Sequenced material: PBMCs or T cells enriched from blood (not recorded which). The receptors originated from a man aged 35 to 55 who had been exposed to COVID-19.

The rearrangement uses TRBV6-1 and TRBJ2-7; no reliable D call. This CDR3 contains 13 residues. CDR1 MNHNS and CDR2 SASEGT come from the germline V gene. V was cut by 3 bases and J by 2 bases, with 8 bases left in between. CDR3 in DNA: TGTGCCAGCAGTGAGGCAGTACCCTACGAGCAGTACTTC. It codes for CASSEAVPYEQYF.

This rearrangement joins TRBV19 to TRBJ1-4, with TRBD1 matching 10 bases. This CDR3 is 16 amino acids long. V dropped 5 bases and J dropped 4; count of bases not matched to a gene: 7. CDR1 and CDR2 from the germline V gene are LNHDA and SQIVND (reference sequence). The CDR3 nucleotides read TGTGCCAGTAGTGGGGACAGGGGTTCTTTTAATGAAAAACTGTTTTTT. Translation: CASSGDRGSFNEKLFF.

Comments on this clone: The conserved final phenylalanine or tryptophan is absent from the CDR3, which likely points to a read error. The DNA is omitted, as the CDR3 cannot be located on it reliably, and the CDR3 follows TCRdb's listing. V and J are TRBV6-5 and TRBJ1-2; the table's D call, TRBD1, has no DNA check behind it. The CDR3 spans 12 amino acids, including both terminal residues. Germline values: CDR1 MNHEY, CDR2 SVGAGI. CDR3 in amino acids: CASSTAPDRAFS.

This clone was seen a handful of times. The chain is built from TRBV19 and TRBJ2-2; TRBD2 matches 8 bases. Per germline, CDR1 LNHDA and CDR2 SQIVND (reference sequence). The CDR3 is made up of 14 amino acids. V was pared by 6 bases and J by 0 bases, with 0 bases of the junction left unmatched. The CDR3 DNA reads as TGTGCCAGTAGACTAGCGGCGAACACCGGGGAGCTGTTTTTT. Its translation: CASRLAANTGELFF.

The V and J genes are TRBV21-1 and TRBJ2-2; the table names TRBD1, a call not compared with the DNA. TRBV21-1 is annotated as a pseudogene. The CDR3 runs 16 residues. The CDR3 DNA reads as TGTGCCAGCAGAAAGCAAGACAGGGGATCCACCGGGGAGCTGTTTTTT. Translation: CASRKQDRGSTGELFF.

The chain carries TRBV19 and TRBJ2-6, with 11 bases fitting TRBD1. CDR3 length: 17 amino acids. The J segment lost 4 bases and the V segment lost 4 bases, leaving 6 bases of the junction unmatched. Germline V gene lookup returns CDR1 LNHDA and CDR2 SQIVND (reference sequence). Here the CDR3 reads CASSTWTGGMGANVLTF. DNA for the CDR3: TGTGCCAGTAGTACCTGGACAGGGGGCATGGGGGCCAACGTCCTGACTTTC.

This clone has just a few counts. The chain has TRBV7-2 and TRBJ1-5; 7 positions agree with TRBD1. This CDR3 region has 13 residues. Germline V lookup: CDR1 SGHTA, CDR2 FQGNSA. After removal of 4 bases from V and 5 bases from J, the junction contained 2 bases not matched to a gene. The CDR3 spells CASSSDRDQPQHF. The DNA for the CDR3 is TGTGCCAGCAGCTCCGACAGGGATCAGCCCCAGCATTTT.

CDR3 nucleotides: TGTGCCAGCAGTCTCCGGGACAGACTAAATCAGCCCCAGCATTTT. Protein sequence: CASSLRDRLNQPQHF. The chain uses TRBV28 and TRBJ1-5; 7 bases line up with TRBD1. The CDR3 sequence is 15 residues long. Per the germline V gene, CDR1 is MDHEN and CDR2 is SYDVKM. Trimming cost V 5 bases and J 4 bases; bases outside gene matches: 8.

V gene TRBV12-3 or TRBV12-4 combines with J gene TRBJ2-5; D ambiguous. The CDR3 totals 13 residues. The V gene lost 2 bases and the J gene lost 2 bases, with 6 bases spanning the gap. The CDR3 region is CASSLWQQETQYF. As DNA, the CDR3 is TGTGCCAGCAGTTTATGGCAGCAAGAGACCCAGTACTTC.

This clone was recorded only once. V usage is TRBV7-2 and J usage is TRBJ1-2; 8 nucleotides match TRBD1. The germline gives CDR1 SGHTA, CDR2 FQGNSA. This CDR3 spans 16 amino acids. With 1 base clipped from V and 10 bases from J, the junction kept 14 bases outside the gene matches. The CDR3 loop reads CASSLVGLDREAFYTF. The CDR3 DNA follows: TGTGCCAGCAGCTTAGTTGGGTTGGACAGGGAGGCATTCTACACCTTC. Complete variable domain (other parts from reference TRBV7-2 and TRBJ1-2): GAGVSQSPSNKVTEKGKDVELRCDPISGHTALYWYRQSLGQGLEFLIYFQGNSAPDKSGLPSDRFSAERTGGSVSTLTIQRTQQEDSAVYLCASSLVGLDREAFYTFGSGTRLTVV.

The genes are TRBV2 and TRBJ2-7; the match to TRBD1 covers 9 bases. Germline lookup yields CDR1 SNHLY and CDR2 FYNNEI. Losses at the gene ends were 6 bases for V and 0 bases for J; bases not matched to a gene: 6. This CDR3 comprises 15 residues. CDR3 nucleotides: TGTGCCAGCAGAACCGGGACAGGGAGCTCCTACGAGCAGTACTTC. Amino acids: CASRTGTGSSYEQYF.

The chain links TRBV6-2 or TRBV6-3 to TRBJ1-1; D is possibly TRBD1 (5 bases). CDR3 length: 17 residues. Germline loops: CDR1 MNHEY, CDR2 SVGEGT. V lost 0 bases and J 4 bases, leaving 18 bases between the germline ends. CDR3 residues: CASSYSKKQAQGTEAFF. The CDR3 DNA reads as TGTGCCAGCAGTTACTCGAAAAAACAGGCCCAGGGCACTGAAGCTTTCTTT.

This sequence joins TRBV10-3 and TRBJ1-1; 11 nucleotides align to TRBD1. Germline V gene sequence: CDR1 ENHRY, CDR2 SYGVKD. The CDR3 is made up of 16 amino acids. V shed 3 bases, J shed 4 bases, and the junction held 7 bases outside the gene matches. This CDR3 is CAISDIWTGGGTEAFF. The CDR3 DNA reads as TGTGCCATCAGTGACATCTGGACAGGGGGCGGCACTGAAGCTTTCTTT.

The chain uses TRBV5-4 and TRBJ1-5; D is undetermined. Per germline, CDR1 SGHNT and CDR2 YYREEE (reference sequence). The length of the CDR3 is 13 residues. V gave up 3 bases and J gave up 5 bases, with 9 bases separating them. In DNA form, the CDR3 reads TGTGCCAGCAGCTCCCAACTCGATCAGCCCCAGCATTTT. This gives the protein CASSSQLDQPQHF.

This chain joins TRBV9 and TRBJ1-2; D is unresolved. Germline CDR1 SGDLS, CDR2 YYNGEE. The CDR3 runs to 14 residues. Between the trimmed V and J ends, which lost 7 bases and 0 bases, there was a span of 13 bases. This chain's CDR3 is CASRESPPNYGYTF. CDR3 DNA sequence: TGTGCCAGCCGGGAGTCACCTCCTAACTATGGCTACACCTTC.

This clone was recorded only once. The V gene is TRBV7-3, the J gene TRBJ2-1, with 11 bases matching TRBD1. Germline lookup yields CDR1 SGHTA and CDR2 FQGTGA. This CDR3 contains 17 residues. V lost 6 bases, J lost 0 bases, and 7 bases stayed unmatched. CDR3: CASSGTGGLSSYNEQFF. Written as DNA, the CDR3 is TGTGCCAGCAGTGGGACAGGGGGATTGAGCTCCTACAATGAGCAGTTCTTC.

The chain combines TRBV19 with TRBJ1-1; 8 bases are shared with TRBD1. The V gene's germline CDR1 is LNHDA and CDR2 SQIVND (reference sequence). The junction had 4 bases not matched to a gene; V was cut back by 4 bases and J by 0 bases. CDR3 length: 15 residues. The DNA for the CDR3 is TGTGCCAGTAGTACCCGGGACAGGATGAACACTGAAGCTTTCTTT. Translating it yields CASSTRDRMNTEAFF.

The chain employs TRBV7-3 and TRBJ1-1; no definite D call. The germline CDR1 and CDR2 sequences are SGHTA and FQGTGA. Trimming took 2 bases from V and 0 from J, leaving 7 bases between them. CDR3 length: 14 amino acids. The CDR3 bases are TGTGCCAGCAGCTTACCAGAAATGAACACTGAAGCTTTCTTT. Translating it yields CASSLPEMNTEAFF.

The chain employs TRBV18 and TRBJ1-1, with unresolved D. V lost 4 bases to trimming and J lost 6 bases, with 9 bases between them. The CDR3 sequence is 12 residues long. Germline CDR1 KGHSH, CDR2 LQKENI. The CDR3: CASSRTPPEAFF. The CDR3 DNA reads TGTGCCAGCTCACGGACTCCGCCTGAAGCTTTCTTT.

In this sample, this clone turned up once. The V gene is TRBV12-3 or TRBV12-4, the J gene TRBJ1-5; the D gene is possibly TRBD1 (5 bases). V was shortened by 5 bases and J by 3 bases, with 8 bases between the two germline ends. The CDR3 extends over 13 amino acids. The CDR3 reads CASSRQHNQPQHF. CDR3 nucleotides: TGTGCCAGCAGTCGACAGCACAATCAGCCCCAGCATTTT.

The chain's CDR3 is CASRQSVGVYEQYF. In nucleotides, the CDR3 is TGTGCCAGCAGGCAATCTGTGGGAGTTTACGAGCAGTACTTC. V usage is TRBV27 and J usage is TRBJ2-7; D is perhaps TRBD2 (5 bases). Germline V gene sequence: CDR1 MNHEY, CDR2 SMNVEV (reference sequence). V dropped 6 bases and J dropped 4 bases, with 16 bases sitting between them. The CDR3 is 14 amino acids.